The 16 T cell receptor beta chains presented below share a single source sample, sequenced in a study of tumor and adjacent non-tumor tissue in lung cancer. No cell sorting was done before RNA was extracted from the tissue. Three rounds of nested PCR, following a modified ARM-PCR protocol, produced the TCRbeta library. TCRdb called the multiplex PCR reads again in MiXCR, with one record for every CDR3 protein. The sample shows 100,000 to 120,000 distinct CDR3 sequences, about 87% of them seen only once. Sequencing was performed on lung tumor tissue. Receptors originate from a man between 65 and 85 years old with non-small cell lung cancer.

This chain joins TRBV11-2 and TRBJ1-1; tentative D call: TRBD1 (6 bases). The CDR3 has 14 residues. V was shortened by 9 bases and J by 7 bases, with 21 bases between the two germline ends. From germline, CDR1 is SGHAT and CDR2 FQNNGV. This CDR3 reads CASSIGGGRIEAFF. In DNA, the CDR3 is TGTGCCAGTAGCATCGGCGGGGGCCGGATTGAAGCTTTCTTT.

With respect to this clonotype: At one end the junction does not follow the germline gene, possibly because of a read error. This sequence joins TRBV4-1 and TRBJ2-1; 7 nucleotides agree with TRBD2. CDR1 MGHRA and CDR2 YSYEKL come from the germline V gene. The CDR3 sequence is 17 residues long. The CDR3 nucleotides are TGCGCCAGAAGCCAACCTACAAGCGGGAAAGTCAACAATGAGCAGTTCTTC. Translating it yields CARSQPTSGKVNNEQFF.

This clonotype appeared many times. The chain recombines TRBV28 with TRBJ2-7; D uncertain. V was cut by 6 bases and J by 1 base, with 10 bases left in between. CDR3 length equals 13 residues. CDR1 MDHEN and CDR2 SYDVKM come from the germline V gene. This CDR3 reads CASRAAGSYEQYF. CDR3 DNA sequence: TGTGCCAGCAGGGCGGCAGGTTCCTACGAGCAGTACTTC.

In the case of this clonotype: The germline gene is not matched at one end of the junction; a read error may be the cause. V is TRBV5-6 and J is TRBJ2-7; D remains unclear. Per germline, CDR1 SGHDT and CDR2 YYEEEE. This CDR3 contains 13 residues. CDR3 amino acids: CASSEHTGYKQYF. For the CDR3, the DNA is TGTGCCAGCAGCGAACATACCGGTTACAAGCAGTATTTC. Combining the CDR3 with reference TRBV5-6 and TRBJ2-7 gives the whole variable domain DAGVTQSPTHLIKTRGQQVTLRCSPKSGHDTVSWYQQALGQGPQFIFQYYEEEERQRGNFPDRFSGHQFPNYSSELNVNALLLGDSALYLCASSEHTGYKQYFGPGTRLTVT.

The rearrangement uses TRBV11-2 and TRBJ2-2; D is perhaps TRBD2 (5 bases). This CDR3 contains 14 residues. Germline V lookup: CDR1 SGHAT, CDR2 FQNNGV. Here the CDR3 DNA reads TGTGTCAGTAGCGTGGACTGTCAGTCCGGGGAGCTGTTTTTT. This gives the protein CVSSVDCQSGELFF.

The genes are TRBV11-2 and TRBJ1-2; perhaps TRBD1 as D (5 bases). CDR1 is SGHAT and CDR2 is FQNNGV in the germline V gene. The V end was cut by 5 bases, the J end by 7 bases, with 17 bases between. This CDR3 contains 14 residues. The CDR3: CASSASAGVGGYTF. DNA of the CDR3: TGTGCCAGCAGCGCAAGTGCGGGGGTCGGTGGCTACACCTTC.

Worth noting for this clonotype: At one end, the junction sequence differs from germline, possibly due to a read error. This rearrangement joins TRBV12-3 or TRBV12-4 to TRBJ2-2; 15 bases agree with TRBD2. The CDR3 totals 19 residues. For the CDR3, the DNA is TGTACCAGCAGTTTTTTGGGACTAGCGGGGGGTAAGAACACCGGTGAGCTGTTTTTT. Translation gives CTSSFLGLAGGKNTGELFF.

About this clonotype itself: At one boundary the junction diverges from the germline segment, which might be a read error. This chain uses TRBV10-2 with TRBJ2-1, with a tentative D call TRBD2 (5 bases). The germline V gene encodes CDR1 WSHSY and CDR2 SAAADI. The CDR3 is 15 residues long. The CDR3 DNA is TGCGCCATCAGGTCCCCGGGATCCTCTTCTCATGAGCAATTCTTC. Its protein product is CAIRSPGSSSHEQFF.

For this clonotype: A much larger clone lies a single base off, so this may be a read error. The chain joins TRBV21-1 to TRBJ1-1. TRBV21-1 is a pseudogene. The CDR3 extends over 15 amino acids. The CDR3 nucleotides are TGTGCCAGCAGCAAAGGAGAGGGGAGGGACCGTGAAGCTTTCTTT. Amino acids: CASSKGEGRDREAFF.

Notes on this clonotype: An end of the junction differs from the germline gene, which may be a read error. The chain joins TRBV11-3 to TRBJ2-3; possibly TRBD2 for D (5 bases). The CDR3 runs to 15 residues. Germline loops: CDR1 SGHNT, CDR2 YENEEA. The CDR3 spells CASIRREISTDTQCF. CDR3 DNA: TGTGCCAGCATCCGTCGGGAAATAAGCACAGATACGCAGTGTTTT.

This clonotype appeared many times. The CDR3 reads CASSFRLNMNTEAFF. The CDR3 region has the DNA TGTGCCAGCAGCTTCCGTCTAAACATGAACACTGAAGCTTTCTTT. The gene calls are TRBV13 and TRBJ1-1, with D unresolved. Germline values: CDR1 PRHDT, CDR2 FYEKMQ (reference sequence). Trimming shortened V by 3 bases and J by 0 bases, and 11 bases separated the two germline ends. This CDR3 comprises 15 residues.

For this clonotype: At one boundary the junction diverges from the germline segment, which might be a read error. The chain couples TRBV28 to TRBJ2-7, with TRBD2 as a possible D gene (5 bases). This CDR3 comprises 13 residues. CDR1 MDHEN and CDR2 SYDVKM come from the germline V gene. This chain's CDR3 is CASSSPWAREQYF. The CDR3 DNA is TGTGCCAGCAGTTCGCCGTGGGCGAGGGAGCAGTATTTC.

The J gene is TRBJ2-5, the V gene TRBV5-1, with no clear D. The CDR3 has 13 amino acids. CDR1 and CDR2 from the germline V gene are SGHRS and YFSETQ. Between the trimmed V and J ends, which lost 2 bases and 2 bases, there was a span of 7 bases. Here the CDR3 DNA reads TGCGCCAGCAGCTTCGAGAAGCAAGAGACCCAGTACTTC. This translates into CASSFEKQETQYF.

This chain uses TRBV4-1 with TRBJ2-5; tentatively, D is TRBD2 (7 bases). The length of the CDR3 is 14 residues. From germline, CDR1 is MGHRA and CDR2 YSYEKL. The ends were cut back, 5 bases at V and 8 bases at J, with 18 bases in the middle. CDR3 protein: CASSANGGQKTQYF. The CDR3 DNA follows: TGCGCCAGCAGCGCTAACGGGGGGCAGAAAACCCAGTACTTC.

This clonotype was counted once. DNA for the CDR3: TGTGCCAGCAGTTACGCGGAAACCAGGGGTGAGCAGTACTTC. Translating gives CASSYAETRGEQYF. V and J are TRBV6-6 and TRBJ2-7; tentative D call: TRBD1 (6 bases). CDR1 MNHNY and CDR2 SVGAGI come from the germline V gene (reference sequence). The CDR3 extends over 14 amino acids. Trimming removed 2 bases at V and 7 bases at J, with 15 bases between.

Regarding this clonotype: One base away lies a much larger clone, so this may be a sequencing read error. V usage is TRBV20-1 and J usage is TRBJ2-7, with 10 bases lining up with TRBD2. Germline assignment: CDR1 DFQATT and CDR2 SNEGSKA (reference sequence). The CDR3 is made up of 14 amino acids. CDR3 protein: CGARDLGLAYEQYF. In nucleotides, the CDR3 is TGCGGTGCTAGAGATCTGGGACTAGCGTACGAGCAGTACTTC.